This T cell receptor beta chain was captured in a study of cytomegalovirus exposure and HLA in healthy donors. Germline V lookup: CDR1 MNHEY, CDR2 SMNVEV (reference sequence). The CDR3 is made up of 15 amino acids. J was trimmed by 6 bases and V by 8 bases; bases with no gene match: 14. Both 60 Vbeta primers and 13 Jbeta primers went into the PCR. Here immunoSEQ multiplex PCR was the method, and the copy in TCRdb shows in-frame clones only, minus some. This repertoire shows about 190,000 clones, 70% to 85% found once; its top ten account for roughly 3.1%. Sequenced: PBMCs. The TCR was taken from a man aged 35 to 55 in good health and CMV-seropositive. This chain connects TRBV27 to TRBJ2-7; TRBD1 aligns across 9 bases. The CDR3 is CASSSPRTGVAEQYF. As DNA, the CDR3 is TGTGCCAGCTCATCCCCCCGGACAGGGGTGGCCGAGCAGTACTTC.